The 30 T cell receptor beta chains below all came from one sample that was sequenced in a study of OX40 agonist ivuxolimab in advanced cancers. Assay: immunoSEQ multiplex PCR; the TCRdb copy retains only in-frame clones and omits some. The table has 66,000 or so clones, about 85% seen once. The source material was CD4+ or CD8+ T cells sorted from blood, sampled in a trial of the OX40 agonist ivuxolimab. These TCRs come from an adult with an advanced solid tumor such as melanoma, head and neck, liver or kidney cancer.

The chain recombines TRBV29-1 with TRBJ2-3; tentatively, D is TRBD2 (6 bases). Germline V CDR1 and CDR2: SQVTM, ANQGSEA. The CDR3 consists of 12 residues. V was trimmed by 4 bases and J by 6 bases, leaving 11 bases between them. The CDR3 nucleotides read TGCAGCGTTGCTACGGGGGTGGATACGCAGTATTTT. It codes for CSVATGVDTQYF.

The chain carries TRBV2 and TRBJ1-1; D is possibly TRBD1 (6 bases). The CDR3 has 13 residues. V lost 3 bases to trimming and J lost 8 bases, with 13 bases between them. In germline, CDR1 is SNHLY, CDR2 FYNNEI. The DNA of the CDR3 is TGTGCCAGCAGTGAGATAGGGGGGGTCGAAGCTTTCTTT. It yields the protein CASSEIGGVEAFF.

The V and J genes are TRBV7-9 and TRBJ2-4, with TRBD2 matching over 9 bases. The CDR3 has 19 amino acids. Per the germline V gene, CDR1 is SEHNR and CDR2 is FQNEAQ (reference sequence). The ends lost 5 bases at V and 3 bases at J; junction bases unmatched: 17. CDR3 protein: CASSPPGGGVSNYKNIQYF. The CDR3 nucleotides read TGTGCCAGCAGCCCTCCGGGCGGGGGGGTCTCTAATTACAAAAACATTCAGTACTTC.

This sequence joins TRBV6-5 and TRBJ2-7; 8 nucleotides align to TRBD1. The CDR3 totals 13 residues. The J segment lost 5 bases and the V segment lost 5 bases, leaving 5 bases of the junction unmatched. Germline values: CDR1 MNHEY, CDR2 SVGAGI. The CDR3 region is CASSRGQANEQYF. The CDR3 region has the DNA TGTGCCAGCAGTCGGGGACAGGCCAACGAGCAGTACTTC.

The V gene is TRBV4-1, the J gene TRBJ2-1; no clear D. Trimming took off 0 bases at V and 12 bases at J, with 9 bases between the two ends. The CDR3 is made up of 12 amino acids. Per the germline V gene, CDR1 is MGHRA and CDR2 is YSYEKL. The CDR3 sequence is CASSQEVWLQFF. CDR3 DNA: TGCGCCAGCAGCCAAGAGGTCTGGCTGCAGTTCTTC.

The genes are TRBV5-6 and TRBJ1-2, with no clear D. Trimming stripped 1 base from V and 7 bases from J, with 11 bases between. CDR1 is SGHDT and CDR2 is YYEEEE in the germline V gene. CDR3 size: 13 residues. CDR3 DNA: TGTGCCAGCAGCTTGATCGAACTGGGTGGCTACACCTTC. Translation gives CASSLIELGGYTF. The complete variable domain, with remaining parts taken from reference TRBV5-6 and TRBJ1-2, reads DAGVTQSPTHLIKTRGQQVTLRCSPKSGHDTVSWYQQALGQGPQFIFQYYEEEERQRGNFPDRFSGHQFPNYSSELNVNALLLGDSALYLCASSLIELGGYTFGSGTRLTVV.

This chain links TRBV19 with TRBJ1-1; D remains unclear. The CDR3 spans 11 residues. Germline V gene data show CDR1 as LNHDA and CDR2 as SQIVND (reference sequence). V was pared by 5 bases and J by 7 bases, with 8 bases between. The CDR3 DNA reads as TGTGCCAGTAGTTACGAGGGTGAAGCTTTCTTT. It encodes CASSYEGEAFF.

V is TRBV29-1 and J is TRBJ2-3; D is perhaps TRBD2 (6 bases). Germline V lookup: CDR1 SQVTM, CDR2 ANQGSEA. The V end lost 7 bases, the J end lost 4 bases, and 21 bases lay between the germline ends. This CDR3 has 15 amino acids. The CDR3 DNA reads as TGCAGCGCCTACCGGCGGGGCAGGGAATCAGATACGCAGTATTTT. Translation: CSAYRRGRESDTQYF.

The CDR3 DNA reads TGTGCCAGCAGTTTTCGAGGCAGGGGGGGGCAAGCTTTCTTT. Its translation: CASSFRGRGGQAFF. V usage is TRBV28 and J usage is TRBJ1-1, with TRBD1 identical over 7 bases. The CDR3 runs to 14 residues. The ends lost 3 bases at V and 9 bases at J; junction bases unmatched: 10. CDR1 is MDHEN, CDR2 SYDVKM, per germline.

The chain is built from TRBV28 and TRBJ2-3; possible D gene TRBD2, 7 bases. Trimming took off 7 bases at V and 4 bases at J, with 15 bases between the two ends. The CDR3 is 14 residues long. The germline V gene has CDR1 MDHEN and CDR2 SYDVKM. CDR3 region: CASTRGAKADTQYF. The CDR3, as DNA: TGTGCCAGCACCCGGGGGGCGAAGGCAGATACGCAGTATTTT.

The genes are TRBV12-5 and TRBJ2-6; maybe TRBD1 (5 bases). Trimming stripped 5 bases from V and 5 bases from J, with 22 bases between. CDR1 and CDR2 (germline): LGHNT, FRNRAP. CDR3 length: 18 residues. CDR3 amino acids: CASGVSPAGQSRANVLTF. Here the CDR3 DNA reads TGTGCTAGTGGTGTGAGCCCTGCAGGACAAAGTCGGGCCAACGTCCTGACTTTC.

The V and J genes are TRBV2 and TRBJ1-4; a possible D gene is TRBD1 (5 bases). Looked up from germline, CDR1 is SNHLY and CDR2 is FYNNEI. The CDR3 contains 15 residues. Trimming took 0 bases from V and 8 from J, leaving 13 bases between them. CDR3 in DNA: TGTGCCAGCAGTGAAGCACAGGTGGCAGGGGAAAAACTGTTTTTT. Residues: CASSEAQVAGEKLFF.

This clone was detected once. CDR3 amino acids: CAISDLYSGSSTDTQYF. DNA for the CDR3: TGTGCCATCAGTGACCTTTATAGCGGCTCTAGCACAGATACGCAGTATTTT. The chain links TRBV10-3 to TRBJ2-3, with a weak D call TRBD2 (6 bases). Germline V gene data show CDR1 as ENHRY and CDR2 as SYGVKD. V was trimmed by 3 bases and J by 0 bases, leaving 16 bases between them. This CDR3 is built from 17 residues.

The chain combines TRBV25-1 with TRBJ2-1; D is unclear. Trimming removed 4 bases from V and 1 base from J, with 14 bases in between. The germline gives CDR1 MGHDK, CDR2 SYGVNS. The CDR3 is made up of 16 amino acids. CDR3 DNA sequence: TGTGCCAGCAGTGGGGTCCTCCCGCGGTCCTACAATGAGCAGTTCTTC. This sequence encodes CASSGVLPRSYNEQFF.

This chain joins TRBV28 and TRBJ2-2; D may be TRBD1 (5 bases). CDR1 and CDR2 from the germline V gene are MDHEN and SYDVKM. V was clipped by 2 bases and J by 8 bases, with 9 bases between them. This CDR3 region has 13 residues. This CDR3 reads CASSLRGLGELFF. The CDR3 DNA is TGTGCCAGCAGTTTAAGGGGCTTAGGGGAGCTGTTTTTT.

This chain connects TRBV2 to TRBJ1-1; TRBD1 agrees at 9 bases. The V and J ends lost 7 bases and 1 base, in that order; junction bases with no gene match: 1. The CDR3 is 13 amino acids. CDR1 and CDR2 (germline): SNHLY, FYNNEI. The CDR3 bases are TGTGCCAGCATGGGACAGGGGAACACTGAAGCTTTCTTT. Encoded protein: CASMGQGNTEAFF.

CDR3 sequence: CACAKGGGVAETQYF. As DNA, the CDR3 is TGTGCCTGTGCCAAGGGCGGAGGGGTGGCGGAGACCCAGTACTTC. The chain recombines TRBV30 with TRBJ2-5; possibly TRBD2 for D (6 bases). Trimming took 6 bases from V and 5 from J, leaving 22 bases between them. The CDR3 length is 15 residues. In germline, CDR1 is GTSNPN, CDR2 SVGIG (reference sequence).

The V gene is TRBV11-2, the J gene TRBJ2-5, with D possibly TRBD1 on 5 matching bases. The germline V gene has CDR1 SGHAT and CDR2 FQNNGV. Trimming stripped 3 bases from V and 0 bases from J, with 14 bases between. The CDR3 loop spans 16 amino acids. CDR3 loop: CASSFDSKSYQETQYF. Here the CDR3 DNA reads TGTGCCAGCAGCTTTGACAGCAAGAGTTACCAAGAGACCCAGTACTTC. Looking up the rest from reference TRBV11-2 and TRBJ2-5 gives the full variable domain: EAGVAQSPRYKIIEKRQSVAFWCNPISGHATLYWYQQILGQGPKLLIQFQNNGVVDDSQLPKDRFSAERLKGVDSTLKIQPAKLEDSAVYLCASSFDSKSYQETQYFGPGTRLLVL.

This clone was detected only once. The chain is built from TRBV7-6 and TRBJ1-3; D remains ambiguous. Trimming removed 4 bases from V and 4 bases from J, with 5 bases in between. CDR1 and CDR2 from the germline V gene are SGHVS and FNYEAQ. This CDR3 region has 12 residues. CDR3 DNA sequence: TGTGCCAGCAGCTCCCTCGGAAACACCATATATTTT. Its translation: CASSSLGNTIYF. The whole variable domain, remainder taken from reference TRBV7-6 and TRBJ1-3, is GAGVSQSPRYKVTKRGQDVALRCDPISGHVSLYWYRQALGQGPEFLTYFNYEAQQDKSGLPNDRFSAERPEGSISTLTIQRTEQRDSAMYRCASSSLGNTIYFGEGSWLTVV.

The chain has TRBV19 and TRBJ1-1; 12 bases are shared with TRBD1. The CDR3 contains 16 residues. Germline loops: CDR1 LNHDA, CDR2 SQIVND (reference sequence). V shed 5 bases, J shed 4 bases, and the junction held 8 bases outside the gene matches. The CDR3 bases are TGTGCCAGTAGTCCCCGGGACAGGGGGCCGTCCACTGAAGCTTTCTTT. Encoded protein: CASSPRDRGPSTEAFF.

This sequence joins TRBV7-2 and TRBJ1-4, with D unclear. The CDR3 runs to 14 residues. Germline V gives CDR1 SGHTA, CDR2 FQGNSA. V lost 5 bases, J lost 5 bases, and 12 bases lay in between. As DNA, the CDR3 is TGTGCCAGCAGCCCCTGGGTGGAGAATGAAAAACTGTTTTTT. Protein product: CASSPWVENEKLFF.

The rearrangement uses TRBV6-4 and TRBJ2-5, with D possibly being TRBD1 (5 bases). V lost 4 bases and J lost 5, with 29 bases in between. The CDR3 contains 19 residues. From germline, CDR1 is MRHNA and CDR2 SNTAGT. This CDR3 is CASSVTQGGEEIGQETQYF. Written as DNA, the CDR3 is TGTGCCAGCAGTGTTACGCAGGGTGGAGAGGAAATTGGTCAGGAGACCCAGTACTTC.

The V call is TRBV28, the J call TRBJ2-5; D ambiguous. V was trimmed by 5 bases and J by 2 bases, leaving 12 bases between them. CDR1 MDHEN and CDR2 SYDVKM come from the germline V gene. The CDR3 loop spans 14 amino acids. The CDR3 protein is CASSTFGPQETQYF. CDR3 coding DNA: TGTGCCAGCAGTACTTTTGGCCCTCAAGAGACCCAGTACTTC. The whole variable domain, filled in from reference TRBV28 and TRBJ2-5, reads DVKVTQSSRYLVKRTGEKVFLECVQDMDHENMFWYRQDPGLGLRLIYFSYDVKMKEKGDIPEGYSVSREKKERFSLILESASTNQTSMYLCASSTFGPQETQYFGPGTRLLVL.

V gene TRBV7-3 combines with J gene TRBJ2-7; TRBD1 aligns across 7 bases. CDR3 length: 15 residues. Germline CDR1 SGHTA, CDR2 FQGTGA. V trimming: 1 base; J trimming: 1 base; junction bases outside the gene matches: 4. CDR3 loop: CASSLNPTGSYEQYF. The DNA for the CDR3 is TGTGCCAGCAGCTTAAACCCGACAGGGTCCTACGAGCAGTACTTC.

This clone was seen only a few times. The chain couples TRBV11-2 to TRBJ1-3; D is ambiguous. Deletions cut 2 bases from V and 0 bases from J, with 11 bases between. The CDR3 has 16 amino acids. Germline V lookup: CDR1 SGHAT, CDR2 FQNNGV. The CDR3 DNA is TGTGCCAGCAGCTTATTGGCCGGACTCTCTGGAAACACCATATATTTT. Its translation: CASSLLAGLSGNTIYF.

The rearrangement links TRBV29-1 to TRBJ2-2; tentatively, D is TRBD2 (6 bases). This CDR3 has 14 residues. Germline V gene sequence: CDR1 SQVTM, CDR2 ANQGSEA. The ends were cut back, 4 bases at V and 7 bases at J, with 16 bases in the middle. CDR3 sequence (DNA): TGCAGCGTTGGGACTACCCCCTATAGCGGGGAGCTGTTTTTT. This sequence encodes CSVGTTPYSGELFF.

This sequence joins TRBV10-2 and TRBJ1-1; D might be TRBD1 (6 bases). There are 13 residues in the CDR3. Trimming took off 5 bases at V and 2 bases at J, with 9 bases between the two ends. Per germline, CDR1 WSHSY and CDR2 SAAADI. The CDR3 sequence: CASSCRGNTEAFF. As DNA, the CDR3 is TGCGCCAGCAGTTGCAGGGGAAACACTGAAGCTTTCTTT.

The rearrangement uses TRBV23-1 and TRBJ2-7, with D perhaps TRBD1 (5 bases). TRBV23-1 qualifies as an ORF whose function is uncertain. This CDR3 contains 16 residues. The V and J ends lost 0 bases and 3 bases respectively, with 15 bases between them. CDR3 loop: CASSQSGQGIDYEQYF. In DNA form, the CDR3 reads TGCGCCAGCAGTCAATCAGGTCAGGGCATAGACTACGAGCAGTACTTC.

The CDR3 loop is CASSSLYNSPLHF. CDR3 DNA sequence: TGTGCCAGCAGTTCACTCTATAATTCACCCCTCCACTTT. The genes are TRBV28 and TRBJ1-6; D gene uncertain. The CDR3 spans 13 residues. Deletions cut 4 bases from V and 3 bases from J, with 4 bases between. Germline CDR1 reads MDHEN; CDR2 reads SYDVKM.

The CDR3 DNA is TGTGCCACCGGGGCAGGGGGCATTGAAAAACTGTTTTTT. Amino acid sequence: CATGAGGIEKLFF. The genes are TRBV28 and TRBJ1-4; 8 nucleotides agree with TRBD1. Germline CDR1 and CDR2: MDHEN and SYDVKM. With 10 bases clipped from V and 7 bases from J, the junction kept 8 bases outside the gene matches. This CDR3 spans 13 amino acids.